This TCR beta chain was obtained from a study of T-cell reconstitution after alpha-beta-depleted transplantation in children. General observations from the study: One year after transplant, T-cell counts and diversity came mostly from newly produced T cells. Surviving recipient T cells and thymic progenitors underlay high day-60 TCRbeta diversity in some patients. About two months after transplant, alpha-beta T cells reportedly came from several hundred expanded graft clones.

Details on this clonotype: Its antigen remains unidentified.

A library of TCRbeta sequences, prepared with unique molecular identifiers, was generated. TCRdb re-derived calls from the PCR reads in MiXCR, one entry per CDR3 protein. The sample gives around 700,000 distinct CDR3 sequences, under 15% of which show up once; about 0.77% is in the top ten. The V gene lost 1 base and the J gene lost 2 bases, with 10 bases spanning the gap. From germline, CDR1 is SGHKS and CDR2 YYEKEE (reference sequence). The CDR3 sequence is 15 residues long. The specimen was PBMCs, collected before TCRalphabeta/CD19-depleted stem cell transplant. This TCR was sampled from a girl aged 2 to 9 with congenital amegakaryocytic thrombocytopenia, due to receive a stem cell transplant. V gene TRBV5-5 combines with J gene TRBJ2-4, with D possibly being TRBD1 or TRBD2 (5 bases each). The CDR3 region is CASSLFSGPKNIQYF. The CDR3 nucleotides read TGTGCCAGCAGCTTGTTCTCGGGGCCCAAAAACATTCAGTACTTC.